These 22 T cell receptor beta chains were all obtained from the same sample, sequenced in a study of T cell responses to AZD1222 COVID-19 vaccine. TCRdb's copy holds only in-frame clones and misses some; the assay was immunoSEQ multiplex PCR. The sample yields about 180,000 clones, approximately 90% seen once. Sample: peripheral blood, taken on day 0 of AZD1222 vaccination. These receptors were taken from an adult in good health.

The genes are TRBV28 and TRBJ2-5; D uncertain. This CDR3 has 15 amino acids. CDR1 is MDHEN and CDR2 is SYDVKM in the germline V gene. V lost 2 bases to trimming and J lost 5 bases, with 15 bases between them. The CDR3: CASSLDLEIGETQYF. CDR3 nucleotide sequence: TGTGCCAGCAGTTTAGATCTCGAAATTGGCGAGACCCAGTACTTC.

This clone has a handful of counts. This chain joins TRBV6-4 and TRBJ2-3; 10 bases agree with TRBD2. CDR1 is MRHNA and CDR2 is SNTAGT in the germline V gene. The V and J ends lost 5 bases and 3 bases, in that order; junction bases with no gene match: 5. CDR3 length equals 15 residues. This CDR3 reads CASSISGGETDTQYF. CDR3 coding DNA: TGTGCCAGCAGTATAAGCGGGGGGGAAACAGATACGCAGTATTTT.

Points on this clone: Other nucleotide sequences in the sample specify the same CDR3. This chain joins TRBV3-1 (or the pseudogene TRBV3-2) and TRBJ2-2; D gene ambiguous. V lost 4 bases and J lost 8, with 11 bases in between. CDR1 is LGHDT and CDR2 is YNNKEL in the germline V gene (reference sequence). The CDR3 consists of 13 residues. Here the CDR3 reads CASSLGLPGELFF. The CDR3 coding sequence is TGTGCCAGCAGCCTCGGGTTGCCTGGGGAGCTGTTTTTT.

This sequence joins TRBV9 and TRBJ1-2; D gene uncertain. The V gene's germline CDR1 is SGDLS and CDR2 YYNGEE. The V end was cut by 0 bases, the J end by 3 bases, with 9 bases between. The CDR3 contains 14 residues. The DNA for the CDR3 is TGTGCCAGCAGCGTAGCTACGACGGACTATGGCTACACCTTC. This translates into CASSVATTDYGYTF.

This sequence joins TRBV6-1 and TRBJ1-1; D is ambiguous. V gave up 0 bases and J gave up 1 base, with 3 bases separating them. CDR3 length: 13 residues. Germline CDR1 is MNHNS and CDR2 is SASEGT. The CDR3 nucleotides are TGTGCCAGCAGTGAAGCGACGAACACTGAAGCTTTCTTT. It is translated as CASSEATNTEAFF.

The chain couples TRBV7-2 to TRBJ2-3, with D possibly TRBD2 on 6 matching bases. This CDR3 has 16 amino acids. Trimming removed 1 base from V and 5 bases from J, with 16 bases in between. Germline loops: CDR1 SGHTA, CDR2 FQGNSA. CDR3 protein: CASSLGGGGAEDTQYF. CDR3 in DNA: TGTGCCAGCAGCTTAGGAGGCGGAGGGGCGGAAGATACGCAGTATTTT.

The chain couples TRBV5-5 to TRBJ1-6, with 8 nucleotides matching TRBD1. Germline values: CDR1 SGHKS, CDR2 YYEKEE (reference sequence). The CDR3 extends over 17 amino acids. The junction had 13 bases not matched to a gene; V was cut back by 1 base and J by 10 bases. Here the CDR3 reads CASSLSPIGQGRSPLHF. The DNA for the CDR3 is TGTGCCAGCAGCTTGTCTCCGATCGGACAGGGAAGATCACCCCTCCACTTT.

This clone was recorded once. This chain connects TRBV9 to TRBJ1-2, with TRBD1 matching over 7 bases. The V segment lost 0 bases and the J segment 7 bases; nucleotides outside the gene matches: 6. The CDR3 is 14 residues long. Germline assignment: CDR1 SGDLS and CDR2 YYNGEE. CDR3 nucleotides: TGTGCCAGCAGCGTAGTCGGACAGGCGTCTGGCTACACCTTC. Encoded protein: CASSVVGQASGYTF.

J is TRBJ2-6 and V is TRBV5-4; no clear D gene. The V and J ends lost 4 bases and 0 bases respectively, with 17 bases between them. Looked up from germline, CDR1 is SGHNT and CDR2 is YYREEE (reference sequence). The CDR3 contains 18 residues. DNA for the CDR3: TGTGCCAGCAGCGCAGACCCGGGCAGAGGCTCTGGGGCCAACGTCCTGACTTTC. It translates to CASSADPGRGSGANVLTF.

Ten or more counts support this clone. V gene TRBV19 combines with J gene TRBJ1-4, with 9 positions matching TRBD1. The J segment lost 6 bases and the V segment lost 5 bases, leaving 4 bases of the junction unmatched. Germline V gene data show CDR1 as LNHDA and CDR2 as SQIVND (reference sequence). There are 14 residues in the CDR3. CDR3 loop: CASSHGQGYEKLFF. The CDR3 coding sequence is TGTGCCAGTAGTCACGGACAGGGGTATGAAAAACTGTTTTTT.

The chain is built from TRBV9 and TRBJ2-7, with TRBD1 matching 7 bases. With 5 bases clipped from V and 6 bases from J, the junction kept 11 bases outside the gene matches. CDR3 length equals 14 residues. The germline V gene encodes CDR1 SGDLS and CDR2 YYNGEE. The CDR3 region is CASSAGRQGGEQYV. In DNA form, the CDR3 reads TGTGCCAGCAGTGCCGGACGACAGGGTGGCGAGCAGTACGTC.

The chain couples TRBV6-1 to TRBJ1-1; 8 bases match TRBD1. CDR1 MNHNS and CDR2 SASEGT come from the germline V gene. This CDR3 is 17 amino acids long. The ends lost 1 base at V and 3 bases at J; junction bases unmatched: 10. The CDR3 nucleotides read TGTGCCAGCAGTGAAGATAACAGGGGGTCGGGGGACACTGAAGCTTTCTTT. Residues: CASSEDNRGSGDTEAFF.

The rearrangement links TRBV4-2 to TRBJ2-3; no clear D. The ends were cut back, 0 bases at V and 3 bases at J, with 10 bases in the middle. CDR3 size: 15 residues. The germline V gene has CDR1 LGHNA and CDR2 YNFKEQ. CDR3 region: CASSQDFGSTDTQYF. In nucleotides, the CDR3 is TGTGCCAGCAGCCAAGATTTTGGCTCGACAGATACGCAGTATTTT.

The chain recombines TRBV6-5 with TRBJ1-2; a possible D gene is TRBD1 (5 bases). Deletions cut 6 bases from V and 4 bases from J, with 12 bases between. The CDR3 extends over 13 amino acids. CDR1 and CDR2 (germline): MNHEY, SVGAGI. The CDR3 reads CASSRDSSYGYTF. Here the CDR3 DNA reads TGTGCCAGCAGCCGGGACTCCAGCTATGGCTACACCTTC.

The chain is built from TRBV6-4 and TRBJ1-5; tentatively, D is TRBD1 (5 bases). Germline CDR1 reads MRHNA; CDR2 reads SNTAGT. V was cut by 4 bases and J by 5 bases, with 9 bases left in between. The CDR3 totals 13 residues. The CDR3 loop reads CASSVSGDQPQHF. The CDR3 DNA is TGTGCCAGCAGTGTTTCGGGGGATCAGCCCCAGCATTTT.

The V call is TRBV15, the J call TRBJ1-6; 8 positions agree with TRBD1. V trimming: 1 base; J trimming: 6 bases; junction bases outside the gene matches: 14. Per the germline V gene, CDR1 is LNHNV and CDR2 is YYDKDF (reference sequence). The CDR3 consists of 19 residues. The DNA for the CDR3 is TGTGCCACCAGCAGAGTAGGCCAGGGGGCCGTGTCGAGTAATTCACCCCTCCACTTT. The encoded protein is CATSRVGQGAVSSNSPLHF.

The V call is TRBV4-1, the J call TRBJ1-6; tentative D call: TRBD1 (5 bases). The CDR3 loop spans 16 amino acids. Trimming shortened V by 0 bases and J by 0 bases, and 6 bases separated the two germline ends. Germline loops: CDR1 MGHRA, CDR2 YSYEKL. The chain's CDR3 is CASSQDGGSYNSPLHF. The CDR3 DNA reads TGCGCCAGCAGCCAAGATGGGGGCTCCTATAATTCACCCCTCCACTTT.

For the CDR3, the DNA is TGCGCCAGCAGCAAACAGGGCTACGAGCAGTACTTC. It translates to CASSKQGYEQYF. The chain employs TRBV5-1 and TRBJ2-7, with TRBD1 as a possible D gene (6 bases). V lost 4 bases to trimming and J lost 3 bases, with 8 bases between them. CDR1 and CDR2 from the germline V gene are SGHRS and YFSETQ. The CDR3 has 12 amino acids.

The chain has TRBV3-1 (or the pseudogene TRBV3-2) and TRBJ1-1; D uncertain. The germline CDR1 and CDR2 sequences are LGHDT and YNNKEL (reference sequence). V lost 4 bases and J lost 4, with 10 bases in between. This CDR3 is 13 amino acids long. The CDR3: CASSPLLGTEAFF. In DNA form, the CDR3 reads TGTGCCAGCAGCCCTCTATTGGGCACTGAAGCTTTCTTT.

This clone was found a few times. The V and J genes are TRBV18 and TRBJ1-6, with D possibly matching TRBD1 (6 bases). V lost 5 bases, J lost 7 bases, and 18 bases lay in between. In germline, CDR1 is KGHSH, CDR2 LQKENI. This CDR3 spans 16 amino acids. As DNA, the CDR3 is TGTGCCAGCTCAAGGGCCGGGACAAGTAAAAATTCACCCCTCCACTTT. Encoded protein: CASSRAGTSKNSPLHF.

In DNA, the CDR3 is TGTGCCAGCAGCCAAGTAGTTCTCTCGGGGAATGAGCAGTTCTTC. Protein product: CASSQVVLSGNEQFF. The rearrangement links TRBV4-2 to TRBJ2-1, with a tentative D call TRBD2 (5 bases). The CDR3 has 15 amino acids. V dropped 1 base and J dropped 7 bases, with 14 bases sitting between them. CDR1 and CDR2 (germline): LGHNA, YNFKEQ.

The chain joins TRBV5-5 to TRBJ1-1; the D is unclear. V gave up 4 bases and J gave up 6 bases, with 13 bases separating them. Germline values: CDR1 SGHKS, CDR2 YYEKEE (reference sequence). This CDR3 has 13 residues. CDR3 protein: CASSRALVAEAFF. DNA for the CDR3: TGTGCCAGCAGCCGGGCCTTGGTAGCTGAAGCTTTCTTT. Full variable domain (missing parts from reference TRBV5-5 and TRBJ1-1): DAGVTQSPTHLIKTRGQQVTLRCSPISGHKSVSWYQQVLGQGPQFIFQYYEKEERGRGNFPDRFSARQFPNYSSELNVNALLLGDSALYLCASSRALVAEAFFGQGTRLTVV.